This TCR beta chain was captured in a study of cytomegalovirus exposure and HLA in healthy donors. Overall study results and limits: TCR beta V segments were, for the most part, productive about 87% or about 30% of the time in an earlier analysis. Upon later analysis, HLA-associated TCR beta chains proved more clonally expanded than other, equally common chains. It was 150 to 200 TCR beta chains that were listed as cytomegalovirus-associated.

PCR was performed using 60 Vbeta and 13 Jbeta primers. Per the authors' pipeline: Counted up in a later analysis, unique TCR beta chains came to about 80 million, with around 12 million shared. Using immunoSEQ multiplex PCR, the repertoire was profiled, and TCRdb retains in-frame clones only, with some absent. D and trimming were read from the DNA, whereas the V and J calls and clone size are those reported in that table. This table holds around 55,000 clones, roughly 74% found once. There are 11 residues in the CDR3. Trimming removed 4 bases at V and 9 bases at J, with 7 bases between. The germline CDR1 and CDR2 sequences are SNHLY and FYNNEI. Turning to this clone: The antigen is undetermined.

The chain carries TRBV2 and TRBJ2-1; D unclear. Input material: PBMCs. The source is a man between 40 and 49 years old in good health and CMV-seropositive. The CDR3 here is CASSGSGEQFF. The CDR3 region has the DNA TGTGCCAGCAGTGGCAGTGGTGAGCAGTTCTTC.